This T cell receptor beta chain originates from a study of regulatory T cells in long-lasting Graves disease. The CDR3 sequence is 13 residues long. V lost 2 bases, J lost 8 bases, and 10 bases lay in between. Germline CDR1 and CDR2: KGHSH and LQKENI. In building TCR beta libraries, iRepertoire HTBI primers were used together with Arm-PCR of CDR3 regions. Via MiXCR, TCRdb re-called the multiplex PCR reads, giving one row per CDR3 protein. The sample holds hundreds of thousands of distinct CDR3 sequences, more than 15% seen once. Time point indicated: newly diagnosed GD, antithyroid drugs for less than 3 months. Making the TCR library involved RNA that had been extracted from PBMCs. This clonotype appeared a few times.

This chain connects TRBV18 to TRBJ2-1; D remains ambiguous. Sample: peripheral blood mononuclear cells (PBMCs), taken at new diagnosis, from a patient treated with antithyroid drugs. This receptor was obtained from a female donor with Graves disease. The CDR3 coding sequence is TGTGCCAGCTCACCAATTTGGGAAGATGAGCAGTTCTTC. It codes for CASSPIWEDEQFF.